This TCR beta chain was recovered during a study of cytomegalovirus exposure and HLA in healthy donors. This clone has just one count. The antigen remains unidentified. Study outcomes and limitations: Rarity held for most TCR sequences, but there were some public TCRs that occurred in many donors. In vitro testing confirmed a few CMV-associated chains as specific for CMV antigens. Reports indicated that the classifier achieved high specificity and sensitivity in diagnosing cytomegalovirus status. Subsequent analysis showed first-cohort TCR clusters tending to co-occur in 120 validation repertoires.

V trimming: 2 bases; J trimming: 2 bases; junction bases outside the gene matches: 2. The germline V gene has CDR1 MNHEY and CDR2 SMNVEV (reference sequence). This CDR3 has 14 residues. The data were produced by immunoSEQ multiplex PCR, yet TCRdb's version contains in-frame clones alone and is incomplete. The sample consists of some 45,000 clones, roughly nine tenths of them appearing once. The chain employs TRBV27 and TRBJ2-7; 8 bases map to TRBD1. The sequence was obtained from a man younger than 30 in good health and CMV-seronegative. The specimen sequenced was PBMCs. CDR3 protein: CASSLQGATYEQYF. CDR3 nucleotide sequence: TGTGCCAGCAGTTTACAGGGGGCTACCTACGAGCAGTACTTC.